This T cell receptor beta chain is from a study of graft-versus-host responses after intestinal transplantation. Study-wide results and limits: Peak circulating GvH clone levels were associated with early post-transplant HvG declines. Individuals who had graft-donor T cell macrochimerism had allografts that showed high graft-versus-host to host-versus-graft clonal ratios.

A few counts support this clone. Profiled with immunoSEQ multiplex PCR; TCRdb holds only in-frame clones, not every one. This sample has more than 13,000 clones; around 40% occur once, and the top ten carry about 2.5%. Irradiated, violet-dye-labeled stimulator cells, approximately 200,000 in number, were plated with approximately 200,000 CFSE-labeled responder cells. CD3+CD4+ and CD3+CD8+ responders that were proliferating and CFSE-low were sorted post-reaction. The CDR3 is 11 residues long. CDR1 LNHDA and CDR2 SQIVND come from the germline V gene (reference sequence). The receptor was derived from a human patient who received an intestinal transplant. This sequence joins TRBV19 and TRBJ1-1, with no clear D. The sample consisted of alloreactive CD8+ T cells from a mixed lymphocyte reaction culture, taken before intestinal transplant. Subset here: CFSE-low proliferating T cells sorted from roughly 6-day pre-transplant mixed lymphocyte reaction (GvH or HvG direction). The CDR3 DNA reads TGTGCAACAAAAGTGGGAACTGAAGCTTTCTTT. Amino acid sequence: CATKVGTEAFF.